Listed below are T cell receptor beta chains from one sample, sequenced in a study of blood T cell repertoires in COVID-19. The protocol was immunoSEQ multiplex PCR, while the TCRdb copy is restricted to in-frame clones and leaves out a portion. This sample yields hundreds of thousands of clones, of which around 89% are seen a single time; around 1% belongs to the top ten. Specimen: PBMCs or T cells enriched from blood (not recorded which). Receptors were obtained from a man younger than 30 who had recovered from COVID-19. CDR3s include the opening cysteine and the closing phenylalanine or tryptophan. Fields, in order: J gene, V gene, D gene, clone size, CDR3 DNA, CDR3 protein. The D gene is left open where the match is weak. Size values are once, few and many counts, or a class for expanded clones, and some rows have none.

>TRBJ2-5|TRBV7-9|TRBD2|once
TGTGCCAGCGGGGGAGGGAGTCCCCAAGAGACCCAGTACTTC
CASGGGSPQETQYF
>TRBJ2-3|TRBV18|TRBD1|-
TGTGCCAGCTCACCTCAGGGGGCCACAGATACGCAGTATTTT
CASSPQGATDTQYF
>TRBJ1-2|TRBV19|-|-
TGTGCCAGTAGTGCCCACCCCTTCACAGGCTCCTTTGGCTACACCTTC
CASSAHPFTGSFGYTF
>TRBJ1-2|TRBV6-1|-|-
TGTGCCAGCAGTGAAACGGTCAACTATGGCTACACCTTC
CASSETVNYGYTF
>TRBJ2-7|TRBV4-1|TRBD1|once
TGCGCCAGCAGCCACCAAAGGGACAGGGGGCGACCCTACGAGCAGTACTTC
CASSHQRDRGRPYEQYF
>TRBJ2-1|TRBV6-5|TRBD2|-
TGTGCCAGCAGTTACTCTAGCGGGGTGCGATACAATGAGCAGTTCTTC
CASSYSSGVRYNEQFF
>TRBJ2-1|TRBV4-1|-|-
TGCGCCAGCAGCCAAGCAAGTCAGAATGAGCAGTTCTTC
CASSQASQNEQFF
>TRBJ2-7|TRBV18|TRBD1|-
TGTGCCAGCTCACCACCTATGACAGGGGGGTACCGTGAGCAGTACTTC
CASSPPMTGGYREQYF
>TRBJ1-2|TRBV5-1|TRBD1|-
TGCGCCAGCAGGGACAGGGTCACTGGCTACACCTTC
CASRDRVTGYTF
>TRBJ2-3|TRBV7-9|-|-
TGTGCCAGCAGCTTAGGCCGGGATACGCAGTATTTT
CASSLGRDTQYF
>TRBJ2-7|TRBV6-5|TRBD1|-
TGTGCCAGCAGGCGGACAGGGTCCTACGAGCAGTACTTC
CASRRTGSYEQYF
>TRBJ1-1|TRBV19|-|-
TGTGCCAGTAGTGCTATAAGAGGCACTGAAGCTTTCTTT
CASSAIRGTEAFF
>TRBJ2-7|TRBV5-6|TRBD1|-
TGTGCCAGCAGCTTCGGGACAGACTACGAGCAGTACTTC
CASSFGTDYEQYF
>TRBJ1-5|TRBV18|-|-
TGTGCCAGCTCACCTCCGGGGTTGGAACGTCAGCCCCAGCATTTT
CASSPPGLERQPQHF
>TRBJ2-1|TRBV28|-|-
TGTGCCAGCACCCTGGGGAGTGCGGCGGTTCGTGAGCAGTTCTTC
CASTLGSAAVREQFF
>TRBJ2-3|TRBV3-1/TRBV3-2|TRBD1|-
TGTGCCAGCAGCCAAGGGGACAGGGCCACAGATACGCAGTATTTT
CASSQGDRATDTQYF
>TRBJ2-7|TRBV9|TRBD2|-
TGTGCCAGCAGCCAGGGACTAGCGGGTTACTACGAGCAGTACTTC
CASSQGLAGYYEQYF
>TRBJ2-7|TRBV5-1|TRBD2|-
TGCGCCAGCAGCTTGGTAGGTAGCGGGGACGAGCAGTACTTC
CASSLVGSGDEQYF
>TRBJ2-3|TRBV7-2|-|-
TGTGCCAGCAGCTATTCGTCGGATACGCAGTATTTT
CASSYSSDTQYF
>TRBJ2-1|TRBV3-1/TRBV3-2|TRBD2|-
TGTGCCAGCAGCCAAGAGGGACTAGCGGGAAGGGATGAGCAGTTCTTC
CASSQEGLAGRDEQFF
>TRBJ1-6|TRBV25-1|-|-
TGTGCCAGCAGTGAATTAGGGGGGGCGAATTCACCCCTCCACTTT
CASSELGGANSPLHF
>TRBJ2-7|TRBV5-1|TRBD1|-
TGCGCCAGCAGCTTGAGAAGAATAGGACAGGGCTACGAGCAGTACTTC
CASSLRRIGQGYEQYF
>TRBJ2-7|TRBV2|-|-
TGTGCCAGCAAGAAGAGCTCCTACGAGCAGTACTTC
CASKKSSYEQYF
>TRBJ2-3|TRBV4-1|-|-
TGCGCCAGCAGCCACGGGGGTCTAAAGAAAGATACGCAGTATTTT
CASSHGGLKKDTQYF
>TRBJ1-2|TRBV10-3|TRBD1|once
TGTGCCATCAGTGAACGACAGGGGCGAGGCTACACCTTC
CAISERQGRGYTF
>TRBJ2-3|TRBV5-1|TRBD1|-
TGCGCCAGCAGCTTGGCCGGGACAGGGTCTGCAGATACGCAGTATTTT
CASSLAGTGSADTQYF